This T cell receptor beta chain was identified in a study of shared clonotypes between healthy human individuals. Germline CDR1 reads KGHSH; CDR2 reads LQKENI. This CDR3 region has 13 residues. Trimming cost V 8 bases and J 4 bases, with 13 bases left between them. Assay: immunoSEQ multiplex PCR; the TCRdb copy retains only in-frame clones and omits some. The table lists about 680,000 clones, 60% to 80% of them singletons. Sequenced: memory CD4+ T cells sorted from blood. The subset here: CD45RA-negative fraction. The V and J genes are TRBV18 and TRBJ2-3, with TRBD1 as a possible D gene (5 bases). This sequence originates from a woman under 40 in good health. CDR3 loop: CASVDWGADTQYF. The CDR3 DNA sequence: TGTGCCAGCGTCGATTGGGGCGCAGATACGCAGTATTTT.